This entry lists 2 T cell receptor beta chains sequenced from one sample in a study of control samples from healthy donors and cancer patients. Sequencing was performed with immunoSEQ multiplex PCR; in TCRdb, only in-frame clones are kept and a portion is missing. The sample carries roughly 120,000 clones, about 93% recorded once. The sequencing sample was made of PBMCs. These receptors were collected from a man aged 45-60 years with head and neck cancer.

The chain couples TRBV11-1 to TRBJ2-1; D remains ambiguous. CDR1 is SGHAT, CDR2 FQDESV, per germline (reference sequence). This CDR3 comprises 12 residues. The ends were cut back, 2 bases at V and 4 bases at J, with 3 bases in the middle. The CDR3 DNA reads as TGTGCCAGCAGCTTATGGTACAATGAGCAGTTCTTC. This sequence encodes CASSLWYNEQFF.

The V and J genes are TRBV30 and TRBJ2-2; D is ambiguous. The CDR3 length is 14 residues. CDR1 is GTSNPN, CDR2 SVGIG, per germline (reference sequence). The ends were cut back, 2 bases at V and 5 bases at J, with 12 bases in the middle. This chain's CDR3 is CAWSWQADTGELFF. The CDR3 DNA reads as TGTGCCTGGAGTTGGCAGGCCGATACCGGGGAGCTGTTTTTT.